Listed below are T cell receptor beta chains from one sample, sequenced in a study of T cells in Graves' hyperthyroidism and ophthalmopathy. TCRdb independently ran MiXCR on the multiplex PCR reads; one entry per CDR3 protein. The sample consists of some 350,000 distinct CDR3 sequences, roughly 15% of them appearing once. Sequencing input: blood. The receptor set was obtained from a woman aged 55-69 years with Graves' ophthalmopathy. The CDR3 runs from the conserved cysteine through the conserved F or W. The D gene is left open where the match is weak. Where a row states a size, it is once, few, many or the class of an expanded clone; other rows omit it.

D,V,J,size,DNA,CDR3
NA,TRBV9,TRBJ2-2,NA,TGTGCCAGCAGCGTAGCGGGATTGAACACCGGGGAGCTGTTTTTT,CASSVAGLNTGELFF
TRBD1,TRBV10-3,TRBJ2-7,few,TGTGCCATCAGTCAACCGGACAGGGTCCTCGAGCAGTACTTC,CAISQPDRVLEQYF
NA,TRBV7-2,TRBJ2-7,few,TGTGCCAGCAGCTTAAGCGGTGCAACTTACTACGAGCAGTACTTC,CASSLSGATYYEQYF
TRBD1,TRBV29-1,TRBJ2-6,few,TGCAGCGTGCGGACAGGGGGCTTGTCTGGGGCCAACGTCCTGACTTTC,CSVRTGGLSGANVLTF
NA,TRBV12-3/TRBV12-4,TRBJ1-3,few,TGTGCCAGCAGTTTCATGAGACGGGGATACGCGCCTGGAAACACCATATATTTT,CASSFMRRGYAPGNTIYF
NA,TRBV20-1,TRBJ1-1,many,TGCACTACAATGACTAGGGATCGAAGGAACACTGAAGCTTTCTTT,CTTMTRDRRNTEAFF
TRBD1,TRBV6-6,TRBJ1-6,NA,TGTGCCAGCAGTTACTCGAACCCAGCGACAGGGGCGAATAATTCACCCCTCCACTTT,CASSYSNPATGANNSPLHF
TRBD2,TRBV5-4,TRBJ2-7,few,TGTGCCAGCAGCCGGACTAGCGGAGACTCCTACGAGCAGTACTTC,CASSRTSGDSYEQYF
NA,TRBV19,TRBJ1-1,NA,TGTGCCAGTAGAGAAGGACTGTCGGCGCGGACTGAAGCTTTCTTT,CASREGLSARTEAFF
TRBD2,TRBV20-1,TRBJ2-1,many,TGCAGTGCCAAGCTGACTAGCGGGAAGAAGCAGTTCTTC,CSAKLTSGKKQFF
TRBD1,TRBV27,TRBJ2-5,many,TGTGCCAGCAGTTTATGGGCTAAGGGGGCAGAGACCCAGTACTTC,CASSLWAKGAETQYF
TRBD2,TRBV11-2,TRBJ2-1,many,TGTGCCAGCAGCCGTAGCGGGGCCGGGACTAGTCCCTACAATGAGCAGTTCTTC,CASSRSGAGTSPYNEQFF
NA,TRBV30,TRBJ1-1,many,TGTGCCTGGAGTCCGGGTCTGATCTCGAACACTGAAGCTTTCTTT,CAWSPGLISNTEAFF
TRBD2,TRBV27,TRBJ2-1,many,TGTGCCAGCAGTTTATCCCTAGCGGGAGGGTCAGGTGAGCAGTTCTTC,CASSLSLAGGSGEQFF
NA,TRBV5-1,TRBJ2-6,NA,TGCGCCAGCAGGGGGGGGGCAGGTTCTGGGGCCAACGTCCTGACTTTC,CASRGGAGSGANVLTF
NA,TRBV7-8,TRBJ1-1,once,TGTGCCAGCAGCCGTGGGTACACTGAAGCTTTCTTT,CASSRGYTEAFF
NA,TRBV4-1,TRBJ2-7,many,TGCGCCAGCAGCCAAGTGGAGGAAACCTACGAGCAGTACTTC,CASSQVEETYEQYF
TRBD2,TRBV24-1,TRBJ2-3,many,TGTGCCACCAGTGATTTAACTAGCGGGAGCACAGATACGCAGTATTTT,CATSDLTSGSTDTQYF
TRBD2,TRBV19,TRBJ2-1,NA,TGTGCCAGTAGTCTCCTAGCGGCTGCGAGCTCCTACAATGAGCAGTTCTTC,CASSLLAAASSYNEQFF
TRBD1,TRBV5-1,TRBJ2-2,many,TGCGCCAGCAGCCGCCGGGACAGGGGCTTATCGAACACCGGGGAGCTGTTTTTT,CASSRRDRGLSNTGELFF
NA,TRBV20-1,TRBJ2-1,few,TGCAGTGCTAGGGGGTATCCTTCCTACAATGAGCAGTTCTTC,CSARGYPSYNEQFF
TRBD2,TRBV6-1,TRBJ2-2,NA,TGTGCCAGCGACGGACTAGCGGGACTAGGGGAGCTGTTTTTT,CASDGLAGLGELFF
TRBD2,TRBV28,TRBJ2-1,many,TGTGCCAGCAGCCTTCTACTAGCGAACAATGAGCAGTTCTTC,CASSLLLANNEQFF
TRBD2,TRBV7-2,TRBJ2-5,many,TGTGCCAGCAGCCGAGGGACTAGCGGGAGGACATTCCAGGGGACCCAGTACTTC,CASSRGTSGRTFQGTQYF
TRBD2,TRBV20-1,TRBJ2-1,many,TGCAGTGCTAGAGATCGTGGTGGAGCGGGGACCTACAATGAGCAGTTCTTC,CSARDRGGAGTYNEQFF
NA,TRBV20-1,TRBJ2-7,many,TGCAGTGCTAGAGTTAAAGCCTCCTACGAGCAGTACTTC,CSARVKASYEQYF